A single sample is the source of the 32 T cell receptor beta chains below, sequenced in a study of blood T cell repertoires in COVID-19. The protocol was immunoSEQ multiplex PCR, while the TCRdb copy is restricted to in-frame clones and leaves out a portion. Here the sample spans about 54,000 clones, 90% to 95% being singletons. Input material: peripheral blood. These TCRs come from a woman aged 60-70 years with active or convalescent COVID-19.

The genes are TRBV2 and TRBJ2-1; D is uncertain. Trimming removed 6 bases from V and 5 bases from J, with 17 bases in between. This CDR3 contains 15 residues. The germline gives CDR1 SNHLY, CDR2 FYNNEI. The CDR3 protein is CASSASRSFDNEQFF. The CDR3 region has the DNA TGTGCCAGCAGCGCATCTAGGAGTTTCGACAATGAGCAGTTCTTC.

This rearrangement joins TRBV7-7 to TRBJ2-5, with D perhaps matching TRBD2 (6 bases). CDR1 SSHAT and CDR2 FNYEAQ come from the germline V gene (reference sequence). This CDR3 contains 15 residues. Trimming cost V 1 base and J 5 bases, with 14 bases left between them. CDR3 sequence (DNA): TGTGCCAGCAGCTTAGTTAACTCCGGGACTGAGACCCAGTACTTC. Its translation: CASSLVNSGTETQYF.

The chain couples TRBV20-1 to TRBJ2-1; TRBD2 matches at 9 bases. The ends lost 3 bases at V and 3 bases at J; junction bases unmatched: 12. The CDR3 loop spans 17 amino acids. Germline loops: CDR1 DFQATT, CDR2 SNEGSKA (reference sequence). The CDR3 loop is CSASQVSGSSLYNEQFF. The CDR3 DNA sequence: TGCAGTGCTAGTCAAGTTAGCGGGAGCTCCCTCTACAATGAGCAGTTCTTC.

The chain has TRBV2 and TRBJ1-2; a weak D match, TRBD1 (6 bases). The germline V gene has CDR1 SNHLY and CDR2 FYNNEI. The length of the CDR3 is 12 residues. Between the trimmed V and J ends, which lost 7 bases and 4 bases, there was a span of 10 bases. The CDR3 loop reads CASKEGGYGYTF. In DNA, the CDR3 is TGTGCCAGCAAAGAAGGGGGCTATGGCTACACCTTC.

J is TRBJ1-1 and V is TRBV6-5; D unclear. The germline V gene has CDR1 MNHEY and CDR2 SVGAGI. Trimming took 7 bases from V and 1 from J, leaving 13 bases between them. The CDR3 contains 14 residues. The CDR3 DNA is TGTGCCAGCACCGAGGGTTTAAAGAACACTGAAGCTTTCTTT. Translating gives CASTEGLKNTEAFF.

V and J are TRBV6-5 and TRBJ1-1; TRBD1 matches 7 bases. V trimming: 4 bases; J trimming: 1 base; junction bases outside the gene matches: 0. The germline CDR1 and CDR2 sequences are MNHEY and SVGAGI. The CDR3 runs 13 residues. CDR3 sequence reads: CASSSGGNTEAFF. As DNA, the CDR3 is TGTGCCAGCAGTTCAGGGGGGAACACTGAAGCTTTCTTT.

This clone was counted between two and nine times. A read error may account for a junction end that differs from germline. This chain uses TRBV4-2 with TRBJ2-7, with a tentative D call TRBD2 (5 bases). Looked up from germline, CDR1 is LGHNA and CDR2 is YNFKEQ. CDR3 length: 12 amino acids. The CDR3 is CASSQDLAAWSF. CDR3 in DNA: TGTGCCAGCAGCCAGGATCTAGCAGCCTGGTCCTTC.

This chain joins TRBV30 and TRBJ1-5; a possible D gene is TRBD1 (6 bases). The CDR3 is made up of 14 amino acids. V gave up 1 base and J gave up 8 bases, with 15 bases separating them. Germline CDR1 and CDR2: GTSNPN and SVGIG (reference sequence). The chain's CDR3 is CAWSGAGGVEPQHF. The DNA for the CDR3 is TGTGCCTGGAGTGGGGCGGGGGGCGTTGAGCCCCAGCATTTT.

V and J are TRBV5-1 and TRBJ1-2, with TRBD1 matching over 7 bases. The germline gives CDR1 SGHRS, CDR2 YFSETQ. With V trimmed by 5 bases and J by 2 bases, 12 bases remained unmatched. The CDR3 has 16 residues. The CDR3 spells CASSSGRQGLNYGYTF. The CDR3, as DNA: TGCGCCAGCAGTTCCGGAAGACAGGGATTAAACTATGGCTACACCTTC.

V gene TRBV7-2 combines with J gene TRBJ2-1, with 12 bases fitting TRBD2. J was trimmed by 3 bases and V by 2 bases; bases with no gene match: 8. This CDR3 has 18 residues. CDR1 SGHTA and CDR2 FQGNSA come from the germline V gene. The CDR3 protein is CASSLWPSGRAVYNEQFF. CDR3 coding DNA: TGTGCCAGCAGCTTATGGCCTAGCGGGAGGGCCGTCTACAATGAGCAGTTCTTC. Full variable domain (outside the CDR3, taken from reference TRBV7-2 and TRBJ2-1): GAGVSQSPSNKVTEKGKDVELRCDPISGHTALYWYRQSLGQGLEFLIYFQGNSAPDKSGLPSDRFSAERTGGSVSTLTIQRTQQEDSAVYLCASSLWPSGRAVYNEQFFGPGTRLTVL.

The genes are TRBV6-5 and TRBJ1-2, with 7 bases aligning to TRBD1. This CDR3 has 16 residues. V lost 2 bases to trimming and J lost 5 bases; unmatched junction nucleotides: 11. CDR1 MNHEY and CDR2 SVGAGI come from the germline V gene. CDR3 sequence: CASSYGGVQGGYGYTF. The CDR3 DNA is TGTGCCAGCAGTTACGGAGGCGTTCAGGGGGGATATGGCTACACCTTC.

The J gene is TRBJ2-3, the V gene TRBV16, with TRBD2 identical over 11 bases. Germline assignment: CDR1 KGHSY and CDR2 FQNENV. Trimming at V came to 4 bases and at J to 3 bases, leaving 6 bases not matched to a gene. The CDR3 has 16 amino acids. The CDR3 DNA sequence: TGTGCCAGCAGCCCTCGGCTAGCGGGAGGAACAGATACGCAGTATTTT. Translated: CASSPRLAGGTDTQYF.

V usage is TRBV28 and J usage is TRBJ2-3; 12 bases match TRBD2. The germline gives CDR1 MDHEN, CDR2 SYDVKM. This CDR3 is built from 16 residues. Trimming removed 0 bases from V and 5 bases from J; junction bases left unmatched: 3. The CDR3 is CASSLWVTSGRDTQYF. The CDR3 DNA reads TGTGCCAGCAGTTTATGGGTGACTAGCGGGAGAGATACGCAGTATTTT.

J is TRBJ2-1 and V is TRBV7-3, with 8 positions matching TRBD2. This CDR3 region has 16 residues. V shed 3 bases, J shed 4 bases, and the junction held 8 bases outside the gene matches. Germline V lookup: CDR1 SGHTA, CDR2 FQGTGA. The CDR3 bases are TGTGCCAGCAGCTTTCAAGCGGGAGTCAAATACAATGAGCAGTTCTTC. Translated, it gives CASSFQAGVKYNEQFF. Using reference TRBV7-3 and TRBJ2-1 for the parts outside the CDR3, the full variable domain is GAGVSQTPSNKVTEKGKYVELRCDPISGHTALYWYRQSLGQGPEFLIYFQGTGAADDSGLPNDRFFAVRPEGSVSTLKIQRTERGDSAVYLCASSFQAGVKYNEQFFGPGTRLTVL.

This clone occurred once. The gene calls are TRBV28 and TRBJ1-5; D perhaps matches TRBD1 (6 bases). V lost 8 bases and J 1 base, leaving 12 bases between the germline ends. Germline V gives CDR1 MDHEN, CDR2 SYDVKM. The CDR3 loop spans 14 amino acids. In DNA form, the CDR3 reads TGTGCCAGCTTATCCGGACAGAGCAATCAGCCCCAGCATTTT. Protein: CASLSGQSNQPQHF.

The CDR3 reads CSALEGELFF. The CDR3 DNA follows: TGCAGTGCCCTGGAGGGGGAGCTGTTTTTT. The J gene is TRBJ2-2, the V gene TRBV20-1; D unclear. Deletions cut 6 bases from V and 8 bases from J, with 7 bases between. The CDR3 runs 10 residues. Per germline, CDR1 DFQATT and CDR2 SNEGSKA (reference sequence).

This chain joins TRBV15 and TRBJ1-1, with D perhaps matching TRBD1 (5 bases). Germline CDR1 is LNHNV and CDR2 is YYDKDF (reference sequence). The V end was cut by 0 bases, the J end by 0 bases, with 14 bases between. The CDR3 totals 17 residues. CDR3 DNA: TGTGCCACCAGCAGAGATCTCTCGGGGGGTGTGAACACTGAAGCTTTCTTT. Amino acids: CATSRDLSGGVNTEAFF.

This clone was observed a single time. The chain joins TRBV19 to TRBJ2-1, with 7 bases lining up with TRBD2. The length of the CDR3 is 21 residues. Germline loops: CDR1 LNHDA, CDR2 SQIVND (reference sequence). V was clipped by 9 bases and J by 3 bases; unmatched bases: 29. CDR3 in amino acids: CARGGPRTSPQPEELYNEQFF. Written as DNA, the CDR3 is TGTGCCAGGGGGGGACCCCGGACTAGTCCCCAACCAGAAGAGCTCTACAATGAGCAGTTCTTC. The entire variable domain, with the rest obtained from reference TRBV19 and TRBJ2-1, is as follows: DGGITQSPKYLFRKEGQNVTLSCEQNLNHDAMYWYRQDPGQGLRLIYYSQIVNDFQKGDIAEGYSVSREKKESFPLTVTSAQKNPTAFYLCARGGPRTSPQPEELYNEQFFGPGTRLTVL.

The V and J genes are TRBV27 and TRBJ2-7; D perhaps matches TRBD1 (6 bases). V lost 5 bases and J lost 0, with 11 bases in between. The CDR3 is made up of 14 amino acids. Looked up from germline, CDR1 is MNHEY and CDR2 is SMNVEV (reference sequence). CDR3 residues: CASSHTGYSYEQYF. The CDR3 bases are TGTGCCAGCAGTCATACAGGGTACTCCTACGAGCAGTACTTC.

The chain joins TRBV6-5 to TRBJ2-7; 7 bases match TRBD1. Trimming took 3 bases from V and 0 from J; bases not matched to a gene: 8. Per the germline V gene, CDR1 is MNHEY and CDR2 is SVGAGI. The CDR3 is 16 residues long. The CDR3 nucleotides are TGTGCCAGCAGTTATACCGGGACAGTGCTCTCCTACGAGCAGTACTTC. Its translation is CASSYTGTVLSYEQYF.

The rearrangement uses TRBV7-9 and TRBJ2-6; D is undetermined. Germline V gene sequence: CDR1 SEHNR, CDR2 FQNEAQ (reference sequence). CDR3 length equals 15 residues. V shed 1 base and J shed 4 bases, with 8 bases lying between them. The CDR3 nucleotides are TGTGCCAGCAGCTTAGTTCTTTCCGGGGCCAACGTCCTGACTTTC. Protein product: CASSLVLSGANVLTF.

The CDR3 region is CAWSVHYDTEAFF. In DNA, the CDR3 is TGTGCCTGGAGTGTACACTATGACACTGAAGCTTTCTTT. This sequence joins TRBV30 and TRBJ1-1; D is ambiguous. The CDR3 consists of 13 residues. The V end was cut by 0 bases, the J end by 3 bases, with 8 bases between. The V gene's germline CDR1 is GTSNPN and CDR2 SVGIG (reference sequence).

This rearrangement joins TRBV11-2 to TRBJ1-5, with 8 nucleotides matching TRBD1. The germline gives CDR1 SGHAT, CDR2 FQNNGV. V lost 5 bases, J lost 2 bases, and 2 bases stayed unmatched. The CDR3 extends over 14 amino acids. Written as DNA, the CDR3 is TGTGCCAGCAGCCAGGGACAGGGCAATCAGCCCCAGCATTTT. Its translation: CASSQGQGNQPQHF. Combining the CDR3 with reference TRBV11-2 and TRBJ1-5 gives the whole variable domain EAGVAQSPRYKIIEKRQSVAFWCNPISGHATLYWYQQILGQGPKLLIQFQNNGVVDDSQLPKDRFSAERLKGVDSTLKIQPAKLEDSAVYLCASSQGQGNQPQHFGDGTRLSIL.

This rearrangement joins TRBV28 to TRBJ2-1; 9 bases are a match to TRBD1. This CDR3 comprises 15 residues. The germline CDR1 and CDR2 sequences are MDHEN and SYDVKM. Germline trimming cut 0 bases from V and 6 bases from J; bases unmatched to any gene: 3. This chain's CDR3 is CASSLWGQGFNEQFF. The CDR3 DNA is TGTGCCAGCAGTTTATGGGGACAGGGATTCAATGAGCAGTTCTTC. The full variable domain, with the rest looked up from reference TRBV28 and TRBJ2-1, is DVKVTQSSRYLVKRTGEKVFLECVQDMDHENMFWYRQDPGLGLRLIYFSYDVKMKEKGDIPEGYSVSREKKERFSLILESASTNQTSMYLCASSLWGQGFNEQFFGPGTRLTVL.

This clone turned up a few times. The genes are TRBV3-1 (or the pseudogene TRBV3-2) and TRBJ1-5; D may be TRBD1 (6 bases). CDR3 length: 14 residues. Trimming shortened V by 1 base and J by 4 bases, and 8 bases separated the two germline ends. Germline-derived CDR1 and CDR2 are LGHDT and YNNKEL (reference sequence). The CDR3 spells CASSQGQANQPQHF. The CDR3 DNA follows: TGTGCCAGCAGCCAAGGACAGGCAAATCAGCCCCAGCATTTT.

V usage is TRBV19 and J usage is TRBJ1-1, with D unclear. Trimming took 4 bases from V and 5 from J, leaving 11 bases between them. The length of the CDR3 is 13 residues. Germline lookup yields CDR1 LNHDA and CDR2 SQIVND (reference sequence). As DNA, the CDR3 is TGTGCCAGTAGTAGTACTTGGAGAACTGAAGCTTTCTTT. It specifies CASSSTWRTEAFF.

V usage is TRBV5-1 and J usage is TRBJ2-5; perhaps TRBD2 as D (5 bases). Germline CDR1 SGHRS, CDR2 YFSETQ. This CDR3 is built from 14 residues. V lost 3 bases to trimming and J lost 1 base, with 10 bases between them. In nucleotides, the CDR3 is TGCGCCAGCAGCTCGAGGGCTATCCAAGAGACCCAGTACTTC. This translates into CASSSRAIQETQYF.

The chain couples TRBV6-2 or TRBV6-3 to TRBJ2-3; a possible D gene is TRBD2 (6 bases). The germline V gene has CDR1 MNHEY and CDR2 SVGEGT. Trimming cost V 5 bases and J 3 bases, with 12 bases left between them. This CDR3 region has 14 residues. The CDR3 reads CASSRLVATDTQYF. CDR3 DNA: TGTGCCAGCAGTAGACTAGTAGCTACAGATACGCAGTATTTT.

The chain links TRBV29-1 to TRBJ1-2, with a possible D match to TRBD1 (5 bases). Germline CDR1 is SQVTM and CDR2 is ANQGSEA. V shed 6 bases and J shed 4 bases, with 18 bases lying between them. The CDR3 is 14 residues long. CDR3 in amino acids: CSVPGPGRGYGYTF. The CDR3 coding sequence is TGCAGCGTACCCGGTCCAGGGAGGGGCTATGGCTACACCTTC.

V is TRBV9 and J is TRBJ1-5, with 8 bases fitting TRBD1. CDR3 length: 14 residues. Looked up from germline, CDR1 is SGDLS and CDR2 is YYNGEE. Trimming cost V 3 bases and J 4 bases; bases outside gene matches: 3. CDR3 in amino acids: CASSATGGNQPQHF. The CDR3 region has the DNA TGTGCCAGCAGCGCCACAGGGGGTAATCAGCCCCAGCATTTT.

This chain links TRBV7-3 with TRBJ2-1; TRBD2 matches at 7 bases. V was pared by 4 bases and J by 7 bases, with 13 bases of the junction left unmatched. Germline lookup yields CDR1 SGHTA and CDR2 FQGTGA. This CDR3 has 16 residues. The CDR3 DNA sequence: TGTGCCAGCAGCTCCGCGACCGGGACTAAAGCTAATGAGCAGTTCTTC. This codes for CASSSATGTKANEQFF.

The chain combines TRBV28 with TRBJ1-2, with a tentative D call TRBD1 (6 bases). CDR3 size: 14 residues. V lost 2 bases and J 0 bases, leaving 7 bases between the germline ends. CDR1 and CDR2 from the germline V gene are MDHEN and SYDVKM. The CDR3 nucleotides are TGTGCCAGCAGTTTAGGACAGTCTAACTATGGCTACACCTTC. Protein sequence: CASSLGQSNYGYTF.